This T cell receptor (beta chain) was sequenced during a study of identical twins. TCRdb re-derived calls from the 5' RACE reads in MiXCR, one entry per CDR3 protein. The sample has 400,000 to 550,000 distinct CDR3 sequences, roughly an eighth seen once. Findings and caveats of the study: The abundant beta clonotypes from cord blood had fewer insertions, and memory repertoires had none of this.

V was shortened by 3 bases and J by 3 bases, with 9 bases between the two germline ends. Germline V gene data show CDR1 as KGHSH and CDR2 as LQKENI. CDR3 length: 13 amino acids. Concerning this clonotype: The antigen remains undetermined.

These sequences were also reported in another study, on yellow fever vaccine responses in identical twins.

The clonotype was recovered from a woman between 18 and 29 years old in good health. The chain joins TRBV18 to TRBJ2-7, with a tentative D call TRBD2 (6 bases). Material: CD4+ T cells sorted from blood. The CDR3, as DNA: TGTGCCAGCTCACCGGAGGGGATCTACGAGCAGTACTTC. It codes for CASSPEGIYEQYF.